This TCR beta chain was captured in a study of blood T cell repertoires in COVID-19. Study-level background: From T cells, B-cell-depleted T cells, or PBMCs came the material, which was cDNA or gDNA.

Authors' methods: Amplified reference gene primers provided the basis for estimating nucleated cell counts. The table came from immunoSEQ multiplex PCR; TCRdb's copy has only in-frame clones and leaves some out. V and J calls plus clone size are reproduced from that table; the DNA served to infer D and trimming. The sample has roughly 280,000 clones, roughly 88% seen once. The germline CDR1 and CDR2 sequences are KGHSH and LQKENI. Trimming shortened V by 6 bases and J by 2 bases, and 11 bases separated the two germline ends. This CDR3 has 14 residues. The TCR originated in a woman in her 70s with acute or convalescent COVID-19. Sequenced sample: peripheral blood. V and J are TRBV18 and TRBJ1-5; D is uncertain. The CDR3 bases are TGTGCCAGCTCCCGGATCGAGGGCAATCAGCCCCAGCATTTT. Protein product: CASSRIEGNQPQHF.